Following are 17 T cell receptor beta chains from one sample sequenced in a study of beta chain features in type 1 diabetes. Investigators reverse transcribed all isolated RNA, so they sequenced expressed TCRB transcripts. Clones were read by immunoSEQ multiplex PCR, and TCRdb kept only the in-frame ones, dropping some. The sample records approximately 300,000 clones, approximately 10% being singletons. The sequenced material came from naive CD4+ T cells from blood. The origin of the receptors is a young woman in good health.

The sample holds a few counts of this clone. The rearrangement uses TRBV9 and TRBJ2-2; 7 nucleotides line up with TRBD1. The V gene's germline CDR1 is SGDLS and CDR2 YYNGEE. Losses at the gene ends were 0 bases for V and 4 bases for J; bases not matched to a gene: 12. CDR3 size: 18 residues. The chain's CDR3 is CASSVEARWSGGTGELFF. CDR3 coding DNA: TGTGCCAGCAGCGTAGAAGCTAGGTGGTCAGGGGGCACCGGGGAGCTGTTTTTT.

This clone has more than one count but fewer than ten. This sequence joins TRBV9 and TRBJ2-1; 11 nucleotides line up with TRBD2. Trimming at V came to 4 bases and at J to 2 bases, leaving 2 bases not matched to a gene. This CDR3 is 15 amino acids long. Germline V gene data show CDR1 as SGDLS and CDR2 as YYNGEE. CDR3 region: CASSLTSGAYNEQFF. The CDR3 bases are TGTGCCAGCAGCCTGACTAGCGGGGCCTACAATGAGCAGTTCTTC.

The chain couples TRBV25-1 to TRBJ2-2, with 10 bases lining up with TRBD2. After removal of 4 bases from V and 5 bases from J, the junction contained 7 bases not matched to a gene. CDR1 is MGHDK, CDR2 SYGVNS, per germline. The CDR3 has 16 amino acids. CDR3 in amino acids: CASSAASGSVTGELFF. The CDR3 DNA sequence: TGTGCCAGCAGTGCGGCTAGCGGGAGTGTTACCGGGGAGCTGTTTTTT.

This chain's CDR3 is CASSPPGADTQYF. As DNA, the CDR3 is TGTGCCTCGAGCCCCCCTGGGGCTGATACGCAGTATTTT. The chain combines TRBV30 with TRBJ2-3, with TRBD1 as a possible D gene (5 bases). Germline V gene sequence: CDR1 GTSNPN, CDR2 SVGIG (reference sequence). This CDR3 contains 13 residues. Between the trimmed V and J ends, which lost 7 bases and 6 bases, there was a span of 17 bases.

V usage is TRBV6-4 and J usage is TRBJ1-2; 8 bases align to TRBD1. Germline V CDR1 and CDR2: MRHNA, SNTAGT. The ends lost 0 bases at V and 3 bases at J; junction bases unmatched: 3. The CDR3 length is 15 residues. CDR3 DNA sequence: TGTGCCAGCAGTGACTCGCCGACAGGGGACTATGGCTACACCTTC. Its translation is CASSDSPTGDYGYTF.

The chain links TRBV7-2 to TRBJ1-5; D ambiguous. CDR3 length: 16 amino acids. CDR1 is SGHTA and CDR2 is FQGNSA in the germline V gene. With 4 bases removed from V and 0 bases from J, the gap between germline ends came to 13 bases. The CDR3 spells CASSSGGGYSNQPQHF. The CDR3 bases are TGTGCCAGCAGCTCCGGAGGCGGTTATAGCAATCAGCCCCAGCATTTT.

This chain connects TRBV6-5 to TRBJ2-1; 11 positions match TRBD2. Germline CDR1 reads MNHEY; CDR2 reads SVGAGI. V lost 6 bases, J lost 6 bases, and 7 bases stayed unmatched. The CDR3 is 15 residues long. The CDR3 sequence is CASRRTSGRINEQFF. As DNA, the CDR3 is TGTGCCAGCAGAAGAACTAGCGGGAGAATCAATGAGCAGTTCTTC.

This sequence joins TRBV5-6 and TRBJ2-4, with D perhaps matching TRBD2 (5 bases). V was shortened by 4 bases and J by 13 bases, with 15 bases between the two germline ends. CDR3 length: 12 residues. The V gene's germline CDR1 is SGHDT and CDR2 YYEEEE. CDR3 residues: CASSLFVGAQYF. The DNA for the CDR3 is TGTGCCAGCAGCCTATTCGTGGGAGCCCAGTACTTC.

The chain links TRBV18 to TRBJ2-5, with D possibly TRBD1 on 6 matching bases. Trimming stripped 6 bases from V and 4 bases from J, with 12 bases between. Looked up from germline, CDR1 is KGHSH and CDR2 is LQKENI. The length of the CDR3 is 13 residues. The CDR3 region is CASSPGQRETQYF. The CDR3 bases are TGTGCCAGCTCCCCCGGACAGCGAGAGACCCAGTACTTC.

This clone was seen only a few times. The chain carries TRBV15 and TRBJ1-2; no firm D call. The CDR3 spans 13 residues. Germline V CDR1 and CDR2: LNHNV, YYDKDF (reference sequence). V lost 0 bases and J 5 bases, leaving 7 bases between the germline ends. CDR3 bases: TGTGCCACCAGCAGAGATTCGGGATATGGCTACACCTTC. It encodes CATSRDSGYGYTF.

This clone was seen a few times. This chain links TRBV7-9 with TRBJ2-7; 10 nucleotides match TRBD1. The CDR3 consists of 15 residues. V dropped 5 bases and J dropped 6; count of bases not matched to a gene: 10. Germline assignment: CDR1 SEHNR and CDR2 FQNEAQ (reference sequence). The CDR3 coding sequence is TGTGCCAGCAGCGCCTCCGGGACAGGGGTGGCCGAGCAGTACTTC. Amino acid sequence: CASSASGTGVAEQYF. The variable domain in full, with the rest retrieved from reference TRBV7-9 and TRBJ2-7, is DTGVSQNPRHKITKRGQNVTFRCDPISEHNRLYWYRQTLGQGPEFLTYFQNEAQLEKSRLLSDRFSAERPKGSFSTLEIQRTEQGDSAMYLCASSASGTGVAEQYFGPGTRLTVT.

This rearrangement joins TRBV29-1 to TRBJ2-7; TRBD1 matches at 9 bases. The length of the CDR3 is 13 residues. V was clipped by 4 bases and J by 3 bases; unmatched bases: 4. Germline V lookup: CDR1 SQVTM, CDR2 ANQGSEA. DNA of the CDR3: TGCAGCGTTGGACAGGGGGTAAGCTACGAGCAGTACTTC. It specifies CSVGQGVSYEQYF.

The gene calls are TRBV6-5 and TRBJ2-1; the D gene is possibly TRBD1 (5 bases). In germline, CDR1 is MNHEY, CDR2 SVGAGI. CDR3 size: 14 residues. Trimming shortened V by 6 bases and J by 7 bases, and 16 bases separated the two germline ends. The CDR3 bases are TGTGCCAGCAGCCCAGTACAGGTGGTAAATGAGCAGTTCTTC. The encoded protein is CASSPVQVVNEQFF.

The V call is TRBV29-1, the J call TRBJ2-3; D ambiguous. Germline CDR1 SQVTM, CDR2 ANQGSEA. This CDR3 contains 12 residues. V was pared by 1 base and J by 1 base, with 3 bases between. The CDR3 DNA reads as TGCAGCGTTGAAGGCGGCACAGATACGCAGTATTTT. Amino acid sequence: CSVEGGTDTQYF.

This clone was seen a handful of times. CDR3 sequence reads: CASSLRGPYNEQFF. The DNA for the CDR3 is TGTGCCAGCAGCCTGAGGGGGCCCTACAATGAGCAGTTCTTC. The chain links TRBV14 to TRBJ2-1; 7 nucleotides align to TRBD1. The CDR3 is 14 residues long. Germline CDR1 SGHDN, CDR2 FVKESK. The V and J ends lost 4 bases and 2 bases, in that order; junction bases with no gene match: 2.

The rearrangement links TRBV7-6 to TRBJ2-1; a possible D gene is TRBD2 (6 bases). The V gene lost 2 bases and the J gene lost 6 bases, with 17 bases spanning the gap. CDR3 length equals 16 residues. Germline V gene sequence: CDR1 SGHVS, CDR2 FNYEAQ. The CDR3 DNA reads as TGTGCCAGCAGCTTAAGGGACTCGCCTGAGGGCAATGAGCAGTTCTTC. It is translated as CASSLRDSPEGNEQFF.

This clone occurred a few times. The DNA for the CDR3 is TGCGCCAGCAGCTTGGGCGGGACTAGCGGGACCACCGGGGAGCTGTTTTTT. Its protein product is CASSLGGTSGTTGELFF. The chain is built from TRBV5-1 and TRBJ2-2; TRBD2 agrees at 13 bases. CDR1 SGHRS and CDR2 YFSETQ come from the germline V gene. V shed 0 bases and J 4 bases; nucleotides not matched to a gene: 3. There are 17 residues in the CDR3. Full variable domain (rest looked up from reference TRBV5-1 and TRBJ2-2): KAGVTQTPRYLIKTRGQQVTLSCSPISGHRSVSWYQQTPGQGLQFLFEYFSETQRNKGNFPGRFSGRQFSNSRSEMNVSTLELGDSALYLCASSLGGTSGTTGELFFGEGSRLTVL.